The 9 T cell receptor beta chains reported below all come from one sample, sequenced in a study of tumour-infiltrating T cells in Burkitt lymphoma. The protocol was immunoSEQ multiplex PCR, while the TCRdb copy is restricted to in-frame clones and leaves out a portion. The sample gives a few thousand clones, roughly a quarter of which show up once; less than 30% is in the top ten. Sample: tumor tissue. The source is a human donor with diffuse large B-cell lymphoma.

The rearrangement links TRBV5-6 to TRBJ2-6; 9 bases fit TRBD1. Germline V gene data show CDR1 as SGHDT and CDR2 as YYEEEE. The CDR3 totals 16 residues. Unmatched junction bases numbered 4, after V lost 4 bases and J lost 2 bases. The chain's CDR3 is CASSLRQGAGANVLTF. CDR3 in DNA: TGTGCCAGCAGCCTCCGACAGGGGGCTGGGGCCAACGTCCTGACTTTC.

This clone was seen more than once but under ten times. The V and J genes are TRBV5-6 and TRBJ2-3; D uncertain. Germline V CDR1 and CDR2: SGHDT, YYEEEE. This CDR3 is built from 13 residues. V lost 0 bases and J lost 0, with 2 bases in between. Here the CDR3 DNA reads TGTGCCAGCAGCTTGGCTAGCACAGATACGCAGTATTTT. It yields the protein CASSLASTDTQYF. The full variable domain, completed using reference TRBV5-6 and TRBJ2-3, is DAGVTQSPTHLIKTRGQQVTLRCSPKSGHDTVSWYQQALGQGPQFIFQYYEEEERQRGNFPDRFSGHQFPNYSSELNVNALLLGDSALYLCASSLASTDTQYFGPGTRLTVL.

The V and J genes are TRBV4-3 and TRBJ2-7, with TRBD1 identical over 11 bases. The CDR3 is 14 residues long. Germline V lookup: CDR1 LGHNA, CDR2 YSLEER. V shed 4 bases and J 2 bases; nucleotides not matched to a gene: 1. Here the CDR3 reads CASSPGQGAYEQYF. The CDR3 DNA sequence: TGCGCCAGCAGCCCGGGACAGGGGGCCTACGAGCAGTACTTC.

The chain carries TRBV19 and TRBJ2-1; 8 nucleotides agree with TRBD2. Germline CDR1 reads LNHDA; CDR2 reads SQIVND (reference sequence). The V gene end was trimmed by 3 bases and the J gene end by 6 bases; junction bases not matched to a gene: 1. This CDR3 contains 13 residues. The CDR3 bases are TGTGCCAGTAGTATCGGGGGGGGCAATGAGCAGTTCTTC. The encoded protein is CASSIGGGNEQFF. The whole variable domain, filled in from reference TRBV19 and TRBJ2-1, reads DGGITQSPKYLFRKEGQNVTLSCEQNLNHDAMYWYRQDPGQGLRLIYYSQIVNDFQKGDIAEGYSVSREKKESFPLTVTSAQKNPTAFYLCASSIGGGNEQFFGPGTRLTVL.

The count of this clone is one. CDR3 protein: CASSVVGQSTGELFF. Here the CDR3 DNA reads TGTGCCAGCAGCGTAGTTGGGCAGAGCACCGGGGAGCTGTTTTTT. V is TRBV9 and J is TRBJ2-2; no reliable D call. Germline V gene lookup returns CDR1 SGDLS and CDR2 YYNGEE. V lost 0 bases and J lost 4, with 10 bases in between. This CDR3 spans 15 amino acids.

This clone has just a few counts. The V and J genes are TRBV29-1 and TRBJ2-7; the D is unclear. The germline gives CDR1 SQVTM, CDR2 ANQGSEA. This CDR3 region has 14 residues. The V end was cut by 6 bases, the J end by 0 bases, with 15 bases between. CDR3 DNA sequence: TGCAGCGTAACCCCCCAAGGGTCCTCCTACGAGCAGTACTTC. As protein: CSVTPQGSSYEQYF.

The V gene is TRBV4-1, the J gene TRBJ1-1; 8 nucleotides align to TRBD1. The CDR3 contains 16 residues. CDR1 is MGHRA and CDR2 is YSYEKL in the germline V gene. Trimming took 3 bases from V and 0 from J; bases not matched to a gene: 6. CDR3 DNA sequence: TGCGCCAGCAGCCAGAGCCAGGGGGCCTTGAACACTGAAGCTTTCTTT. It specifies CASSQSQGALNTEAFF.

The rearrangement links TRBV29-1 to TRBJ2-5; D may match TRBD1 or TRBD2 (5 bases each). V was shortened by 4 bases and J by 2 bases, with 17 bases between the two germline ends. The CDR3 is 15 residues long. Germline V gene data show CDR1 as SQVTM and CDR2 as ANQGSEA. This chain's CDR3 is CSVASQLGVQETQYF. CDR3 DNA: TGCAGCGTTGCCTCCCAGTTGGGGGTACAAGAGACCCAGTACTTC.

V and J are TRBV28 and TRBJ1-5; tentative D call: TRBD1 (5 bases). Trimming removed 5 bases at V and 2 bases at J, with 10 bases between. Per germline, CDR1 MDHEN and CDR2 SYDVKM. This CDR3 has 14 amino acids. The CDR3 sequence is CASSILGGNQPQHF. DNA of the CDR3: TGTGCCAGCAGTATTCTAGGGGGCAATCAGCCCCAGCATTTT.